This is a list of T cell receptor beta chains from one sample in a study of naive and memory T cell subsets. TCRdb reanalysed the UMI-ligation and nested PCR reads using MiXCR and keeps one entry per CDR3 protein. This table holds 150,000 or so distinct CDR3 sequences, approximately 22% found once. The sample comprised naive CD4+ T cells from blood. The receptors shown here come from a human donor in good health. Each CDR3 is given with its conserved first and last residue. The D gene is left open where the match is weak. Part of the rows lack a size; the others show once, few, many or a class for expanded clones.

clone size: few
D gene: NA
J gene: TRBJ2-1
V gene: TRBV7-3
CDR3 DNA: TGTGCCAGCAGCTTACGCGGCAGCTCCTACAATGAGCAGTTCTTC
CDR3 protein: CASSLRGSSYNEQFF

clone size: few
D gene: TRBD2
J gene: TRBJ2-3
V gene: TRBV29-1
CDR3 DNA: TGCAGCGTTCACCTAAAACTAGCGGATACGCAGTATTTT
CDR3 protein: CSVHLKLADTQYF

clone size: NA
D gene: NA
J gene: TRBJ2-1
V gene: TRBV5-1
CDR3 DNA: TGCGCCAGCAGCTTAACCGGGACGGTTTCCTACAATGAGCAGTTCTTC
CDR3 protein: CASSLTGTVSYNEQFF

clone size: many
D gene: NA
J gene: TRBJ2-5
V gene: TRBV12-3/TRBV12-4
CDR3 DNA: TGTGCCAGCAGTTTATGGGCTAGCCCGTACCAAGAGACCCAGTACTTC
CDR3 protein: CASSLWASPYQETQYF

clone size: NA
D gene: TRBD2
J gene: TRBJ2-1
V gene: TRBV5-1
CDR3 DNA: TGCGCCAGCAGCTTGACTAGCGGGAGCCCCCATGAGCAGTTCTTC
CDR3 protein: CASSLTSGSPHEQFF

clone size: NA
D gene: NA
J gene: TRBJ2-2
V gene: TRBV6-5
CDR3 DNA: TGTGCCAGCAGATTAACAGGGATCGGGGAGCTGTTTTTT
CDR3 protein: CASRLTGIGELFF

clone size: NA
D gene: NA
J gene: TRBJ1-2
V gene: TRBV28
CDR3 DNA: TGTGCCAGCAGTTTAGTCCCGCCTGACGGCTACACCTTC
CDR3 protein: CASSLVPPDGYTF

clone size: few
D gene: TRBD1
J gene: TRBJ1-6
V gene: TRBV6-5
CDR3 DNA: TGTGCCAGCCACAAAGACAGGGGTAATTCACCCCTCCACTTT
CDR3 protein: CASHKDRGNSPLHF

clone size: few
D gene: NA
J gene: TRBJ2-5
V gene: TRBV6-8
CDR3 DNA: TGTGCCAGCACTCCCCCCCGTGGACCCGGAACACACTACCAAGAGACCCAGTACTTC
CDR3 protein: CASTPPRGPGTHYQETQYF

clone size: NA
D gene: NA
J gene: TRBJ2-1
V gene: TRBV14
CDR3 DNA: TGTGCCAGCAGCCAAGTTTCGGGTAGCGGCCCCTACAATGAGCAGTTCTTC
CDR3 protein: CASSQVSGSGPYNEQFF

clone size: few
D gene: TRBD2
J gene: TRBJ2-3
V gene: TRBV7-6
CDR3 DNA: TGTGCCAGCAGCTTGATAGCGGGAGCTAGCACAGATACGCAGTATTTT
CDR3 protein: CASSLIAGASTDTQYF

clone size: few
D gene: NA
J gene: TRBJ2-1
V gene: TRBV29-1
CDR3 DNA: TGCAGCGTTCTGGCGGGTTACAATGAGCAGTTCTTC
CDR3 protein: CSVLAGYNEQFF

clone size: few
D gene: TRBD2
J gene: TRBJ2-2
V gene: TRBV5-1
CDR3 DNA: TGCGCCAGCAGCTTGGGGACTAGCGGGAGATTTGGGGACACCGGGGAGCTGTTTTTT
CDR3 protein: CASSLGTSGRFGDTGELFF

clone size: NA
D gene: NA
J gene: TRBJ2-1
V gene: TRBV5-1
CDR3 DNA: TGCGCCAGCAGCCGGCCGAACGTGGACAATGAGCAGTTCTTC
CDR3 protein: CASSRPNVDNEQFF